The rows below give T cell receptor beta chains drawn from one sample of a study of T cells in Graves' hyperthyroidism and ophthalmopathy. Each CDR3 protein gets one entry after TCRdb re-called the multiplex PCR reads with MiXCR. The sample includes 500,000 to 550,000 distinct CDR3 sequences, 15% to 20% of them seen just once. The sequencing input was blood. These receptors were taken from a man aged 40-55 years with Graves' ophthalmopathy. Each CDR3 is given with its conserved first and last residue. Clone size is given for some rows only: seen once, a few or many times, or a class if the clone is expanded.

CASSPLEDTQYF,TRBJ2-3,few,TRBV6-1
CASSHRQASLNQPQHF,TRBJ1-5,many,TRBV6-1
CASRPGLAAGELFF,TRBJ2-2,many,TRBV6-2/TRBV6-3
CASSTESSNEQFF,TRBJ2-1,many,TRBV7-3
CASSFLGGPPDTQYF,TRBJ2-3,.,TRBV7-8
CASSQDPITGELFF,TRBJ2-2,.,TRBV4-2
CASGPRRQEQYF,TRBJ2-7,.,TRBV28
CASSASDFHTQYF,TRBJ2-3,few,TRBV9
CASSDTRQSNYGYTF,TRBJ1-2,.,TRBV6-1
CASSARDRTYEQYF,TRBJ2-7,.,TRBV7-8
CASSSPEGHSSGNTIYF,TRBJ1-3,few,TRBV7-2
CASSVGGDRNSPLHF,TRBJ1-6,.,TRBV9
CASSDWYSNQPQHF,TRBJ1-5,many,TRBV19
CASSRDRSDGYTF,TRBJ1-2,.,TRBV19
CSVGFVGALTGELFF,TRBJ2-2,many,TRBV29-1
CASSRRVSSDTQYF,TRBJ2-3,.,TRBV14
CASSPRGGVGEAFF,TRBJ1-1,.,TRBV7-9